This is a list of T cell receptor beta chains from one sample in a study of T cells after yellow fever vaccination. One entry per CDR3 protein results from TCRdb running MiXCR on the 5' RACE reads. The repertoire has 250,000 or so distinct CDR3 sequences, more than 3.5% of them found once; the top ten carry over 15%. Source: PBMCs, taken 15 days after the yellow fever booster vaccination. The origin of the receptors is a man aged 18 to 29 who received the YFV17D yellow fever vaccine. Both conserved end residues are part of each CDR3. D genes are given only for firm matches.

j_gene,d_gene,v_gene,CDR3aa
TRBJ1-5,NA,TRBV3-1,CASSLGPTQPQHF
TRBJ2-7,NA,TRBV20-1,CSARYWGEQYF
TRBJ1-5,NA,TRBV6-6,CASKGGGRSQHF
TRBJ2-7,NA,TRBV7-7,CASSPIMGYEQYF
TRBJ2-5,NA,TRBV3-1,CASSQERETQYF
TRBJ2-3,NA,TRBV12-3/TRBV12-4,CASRPDETDTQYF
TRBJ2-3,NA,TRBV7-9,CASRRVTAPTQYF
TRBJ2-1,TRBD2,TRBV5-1,CASSPTSGSYNEQFF
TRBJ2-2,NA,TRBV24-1,CATSDLFTGELFF
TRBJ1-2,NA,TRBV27,CASSPGGGQLDGYTF
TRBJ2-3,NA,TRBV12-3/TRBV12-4,CASSFRVPDTQYF
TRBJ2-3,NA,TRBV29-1,CSVVRDPGPPYF
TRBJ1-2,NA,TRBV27,CASSDSYGYTF
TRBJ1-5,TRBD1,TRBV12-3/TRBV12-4,CASSLGTGDNQPQHF
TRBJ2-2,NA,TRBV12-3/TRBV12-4,CASSFRPGELFF
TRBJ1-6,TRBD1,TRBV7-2,CASRPGTGGSPLHF
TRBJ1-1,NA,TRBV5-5,CASSWTGANTEAFF
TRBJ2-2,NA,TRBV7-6,CACGTGGENTGELFF
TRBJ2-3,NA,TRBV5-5,CASSLAEGGHLDTQYF
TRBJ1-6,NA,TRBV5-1,CASSLAGGNSPLHF
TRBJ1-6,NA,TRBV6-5,CASSASQGSVYVDNSPLHF
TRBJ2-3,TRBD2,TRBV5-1,CASSFGGASDTQYF
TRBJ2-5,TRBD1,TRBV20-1,CSSDTGGETQYF
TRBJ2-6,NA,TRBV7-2,CASSFTTGANVLTF
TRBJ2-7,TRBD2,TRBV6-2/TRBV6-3,CASRDTRGGINEQYF
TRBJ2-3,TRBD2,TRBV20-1,CSARNSGGPGDTQYF
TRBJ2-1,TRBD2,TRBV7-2,CASSLSGGVPWEQFF